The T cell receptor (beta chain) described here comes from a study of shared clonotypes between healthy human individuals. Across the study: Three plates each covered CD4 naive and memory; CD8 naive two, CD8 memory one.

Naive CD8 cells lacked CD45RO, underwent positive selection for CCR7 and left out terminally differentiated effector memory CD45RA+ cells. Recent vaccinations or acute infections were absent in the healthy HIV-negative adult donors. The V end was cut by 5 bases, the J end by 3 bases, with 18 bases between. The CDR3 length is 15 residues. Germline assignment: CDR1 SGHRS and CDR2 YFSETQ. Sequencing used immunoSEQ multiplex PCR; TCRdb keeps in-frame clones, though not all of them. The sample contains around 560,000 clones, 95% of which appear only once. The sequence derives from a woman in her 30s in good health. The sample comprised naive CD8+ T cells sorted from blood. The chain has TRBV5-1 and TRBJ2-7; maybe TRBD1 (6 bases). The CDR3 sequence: CASSPDSRMDYEQYF. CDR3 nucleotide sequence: TGCGCCAGCAGTCCGGACAGTCGAATGGACTACGAGCAGTACTTC. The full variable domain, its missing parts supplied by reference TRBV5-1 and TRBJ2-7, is KAGVTQTPRYLIKTRGQQVTLSCSPISGHRSVSWYQQTPGQGLQFLFEYFSETQRNKGNFPGRFSGRQFSNSRSEMNVSTLELGDSALYLCASSPDSRMDYEQYFGPGTRLTVT.